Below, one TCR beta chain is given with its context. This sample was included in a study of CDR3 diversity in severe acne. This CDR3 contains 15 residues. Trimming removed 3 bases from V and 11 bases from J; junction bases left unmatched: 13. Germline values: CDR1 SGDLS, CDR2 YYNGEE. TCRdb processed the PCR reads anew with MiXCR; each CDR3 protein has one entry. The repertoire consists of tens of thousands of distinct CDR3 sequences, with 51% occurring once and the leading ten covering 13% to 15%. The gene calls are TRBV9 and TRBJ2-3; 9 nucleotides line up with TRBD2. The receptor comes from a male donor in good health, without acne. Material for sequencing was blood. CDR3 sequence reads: CASSGRLAASTKQYF. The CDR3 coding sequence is TGTGCCAGCAGCGGGAGACTAGCGGCTAGCACCAAGCAGTATTTT.